A selection of T cell receptor beta chains follows, all from one sample in a study of T cell responses to AZD1222 COVID-19 vaccine. Clones were read by immunoSEQ multiplex PCR, and TCRdb kept only the in-frame ones, dropping some. The table lists 150,000 to 190,000 clones, roughly nine tenths of them singletons, with about 1.6% in the top ten. Source: peripheral blood, taken 28 days after the second AZD1222 dose. Receptors originate from an adult who received the AZD1222 COVID-19 vaccine. Each CDR3 is given with its conserved first and last residue. The D gene is left open where the match is weak. Not all rows give a size; the values are once, few, many and, for expanded clones, a class.

d_call	clone_size	v_call	j_call	cdr3_aa	cdr3_nt
TRBD2	.	TRBV19	TRBJ2-3	CASSTRVAGGTDTQYF	TGTGCCAGTAGTACTAGGGTAGCGGGAGGCACAGATACGCAGTATTTT
.	.	TRBV5-1	TRBJ1-1	CASSLGDSLNTEAFF	TGCGCCAGCAGCTTGGGTGACAGTTTGAACACTGAAGCTTTCTTT
.	.	TRBV7-9	TRBJ1-6	CASSSVSWSSYNSPLHF	TGTGCCAGCAGCTCCGTCTCCTGGAGCTCCTATAATTCACCCCTCCACTTT
TRBD2	.	TRBV2	TRBJ2-1	CASNLAGGPYNEQFF	TGTGCCAGCAACCTAGCGGGGGGTCCCTACAATGAGCAGTTCTTC
TRBD2	.	TRBV4-1	TRBJ2-1	CASSQSGAGGFTDEQFF	TGCGCCAGCAGCCAATCCGGAGCGGGGGGGTTCACGGATGAGCAGTTCTTC
TRBD2	once	TRBV5-4	TRBJ2-1	CATKRDLSSKDEQFF	TGTGCCACAAAGCGGGACTTATCCTCAAAGGATGAGCAGTTCTTC
TRBD2	.	TRBV6-5	TRBJ2-2	CASSWTSPTGELFF	TGTGCCAGCAGCTGGACTAGTCCCACCGGGGAGCTGTTTTTT
.	.	TRBV10-3	TRBJ2-7	CAISETEGASYEQYF	TGTGCCATCAGTGAGACGGAGGGGGCTAGTTACGAGCAGTACTTC
TRBD2	.	TRBV5-1	TRBJ2-7	CASSDKRGSAIEQYF	TGCGCCAGCAGCGACAAGCGGGGTTCGGCTATCGAGCAGTACTTC
.	.	TRBV9	TRBJ1-1	CASTEGTMNTEAFF	TGTGCCAGCACCGAAGGGACCATGAACACTGAAGCTTTCTTT
TRBD1	.	TRBV5-5	TRBJ1-6	CASSRTGANSYNSPLHF	TGTGCCAGCAGTCGCACAGGGGCCAACTCCTATAATTCACCCCTCCACTTT
.	once	TRBV18	TRBJ1-1	CASSPTGSTEAFF	TGTGCCAGCTCACCAACAGGGTCTACTGAAGCTTTCTTT
.	once	TRBV5-1	TRBJ2-5	CASSRRGETQYF	TGCGCCAGCAGCCGGAGAGGGGAGACCCAGTACTTC
.	.	TRBV10-3	TRBJ1-2	CAISELGPRLGGYTF	TGTGCCATCAGTGAGTTGGGGCCGAGGTTAGGTGGCTACACCTTC
TRBD1	once	TRBV5-5	TRBJ1-5	CASSPGTVVQPQHF	TGTGCCAGCAGTCCCGGGACAGTCGTTCAGCCCCAGCATTTT
TRBD2	.	TRBV7-3	TRBJ2-7	CASSALAGGTEQYF	TGTGCCAGCAGTGCCCTAGCGGGAGGGACCGAGCAGTACTTC
.	.	TRBV10-3	TRBJ2-1	CAISELQGITEQFF	TGTGCCATCAGTGAACTCCAGGGCATCACTGAGCAGTTCTTC
.	once	TRBV21-1	TRBJ1-5	CASSKAGMPKNQPQHF	TGTGCCAGCAGCAAAGCGGGTATGCCGAAAAATCAGCCCCAGCATTTT
.	.	TRBV28	TRBJ2-3	CASSFLFARYTDTQYF	TGTGCCAGCAGTTTTTTGTTCGCCAGGTACACAGATACGCAGTATTTT
.	.	TRBV30	TRBJ1-1	CATHRGNTEAFF	TGTGCCACCCATAGGGGTAACACTGAAGCTTTCTTT
.	few	TRBV21-1	TRBJ1-4	CASIPEIGRAPIKATNEKLFF	TGTGCCAGCATCCCGGAGATAGGCAGGGCCCCCATTAAGGCAACTAATGAAAAACTGTTTTTT
.	.	TRBV19	TRBJ2-2	CASTPGQLNTGELFF	TGTGCCAGTACACCCGGACAGCTTAACACCGGGGAGCTGTTTTTT
.	.	TRBV27	TRBJ1-2	CASSAHRELSYGYTF	TGTGCCAGCAGCGCGCATAGGGAGCTTAGCTATGGCTACACCTTC
.	.	TRBV6-1	TRBJ2-2	CASSEAGYTGELFF	TGTGCCAGCAGTGAGGCAGGGTACACCGGGGAGCTGTTTTTT
.	.	TRBV7-9	TRBJ2-7	CASRPKTRAESYEQYF	TGTGCCAGCAGACCTAAGACCCGCGCGGAATCCTACGAGCAGTACTTC
.	once	TRBV25-1	TRBJ2-1	CASSESPRRFAHNEQFF	TGTGCCAGCAGTGAATCCCCCCGAAGATTCGCTCACAATGAGCAGTTCTTC
TRBD1	.	TRBV5-1	TRBJ1-2	CASSLGGQGIGNYGYTF	TGCGCCAGCAGCTTGGGGGGACAGGGGATTGGTAACTATGGCTACACCTTC
.	.	TRBV7-9	TRBJ2-7	CASSTGAGPYEQYF	TGTGCCAGCAGCACCGGGGCGGGTCCCTACGAGCAGTACTTC
.	.	TRBV30	TRBJ1-3	CAWSGVDSTGNTIYF	TGTGCCTGGAGTGGGGTTGACAGCACTGGAAACACCATATATTTT
.	.	TRBV7-8	TRBJ2-5	CASSYGFQETQYF	TGTGCCAGCAGCTACGGGTTTCAAGAGACCCAGTACTTC
TRBD1	.	TRBV7-8	TRBJ2-7	CASSSRTGNYEQYF	TGTGCCAGCAGCTCCCGGACAGGGAACTACGAGCAGTACTTC
TRBD2	.	TRBV7-9	TRBJ2-7	CASSLGSGRSYEQYF	TGTGCCAGCAGCTTAGGTAGCGGGAGATCCTACGAGCAGTACTTC
.	.	TRBV5-1	TRBJ1-2	CASSLADNYGYTF	TGCGCCAGCAGCTTGGCAGATAACTATGGCTACACCTTC
.	.	TRBV6-5	TRBJ1-1	CASLLQGSEAFF	TGTGCCAGCTTACTACAGGGCTCTGAAGCTTTCTTT
.	few	TRBV5-1	TRBJ1-1	CASSLETGEAFF	TGCGCCAGCAGCTTGGAGACGGGAGAAGCTTTCTTT
TRBD1	.	TRBV7-9	TRBJ1-1	CASSNPWGQMNTEAFF	TGTGCCAGCAGCAATCCCTGGGGACAGATGAACACTGAAGCTTTCTTT
TRBD2	.	TRBV15	TRBJ2-1	CATSRARIAGSSYNEQFF	TGTGCCACCAGCAGAGCCCGTATAGCGGGAAGCTCCTACAATGAGCAGTTCTTC
.	.	TRBV5-8	TRBJ2-3	CASSDQLGRGSDTQYF	TGTGCCAGCAGCGACCAATTAGGAAGGGGCTCCGATACGCAGTATTTT
TRBD2	.	TRBV7-9	TRBJ2-7	CASSWGGSSYEQYF	TGTGCCAGCAGCTGGGGGGGTTCCTCCTACGAGCAGTACTTC
TRBD1	.	TRBV2	TRBJ1-5	CASSEALGQVNQPQHF	TGTGCCAGCAGTGAAGCGCTGGGACAGGTCAATCAGCCCCAGCATTTT
.	.	TRBV10-1	TRBJ2-1	CASSLGNEQFF	TGCGCCAGCAGCCTGGGCAATGAGCAGTTCTTC